The following is a T cell receptor (beta chain) sequence with its context. Its antigen is still unknown. TCRdb's copy holds only in-frame clones and misses some; the assay was immunoSEQ multiplex PCR. In the table there are approximately 46,000 clones, roughly 69% of which are singletons. This sample stems from a study of cytotoxic CD8 clonotypes in ibrutinib-treated CLL. The CDR3 runs 15 residues. J gave up 5 bases and V 0 bases, and 4 bases lay outside the gene matches. CDR1 is MNHNS and CDR2 is SASEGT in the germline V gene. Study observations and caveats: On treatment, the uncommon public clonotypes contracted or remained stable. Starting clonality was above that of age-matched healthy donors and tracked circulating CD8+ T-cell counts.

V usage is TRBV6-1 and J usage is TRBJ2-7; 10 nucleotides line up with TRBD2. The source is a human donor with chronic lymphocytic leukemia. The source material was PBMCs, sampled after 12 months of ibrutinib treatment. The CDR3 region is CASSEAPAGGNEQYF. The CDR3 DNA reads TGTGCCAGCAGTGAAGCCCCAGCGGGGGGGAACGAGCAGTACTTC.